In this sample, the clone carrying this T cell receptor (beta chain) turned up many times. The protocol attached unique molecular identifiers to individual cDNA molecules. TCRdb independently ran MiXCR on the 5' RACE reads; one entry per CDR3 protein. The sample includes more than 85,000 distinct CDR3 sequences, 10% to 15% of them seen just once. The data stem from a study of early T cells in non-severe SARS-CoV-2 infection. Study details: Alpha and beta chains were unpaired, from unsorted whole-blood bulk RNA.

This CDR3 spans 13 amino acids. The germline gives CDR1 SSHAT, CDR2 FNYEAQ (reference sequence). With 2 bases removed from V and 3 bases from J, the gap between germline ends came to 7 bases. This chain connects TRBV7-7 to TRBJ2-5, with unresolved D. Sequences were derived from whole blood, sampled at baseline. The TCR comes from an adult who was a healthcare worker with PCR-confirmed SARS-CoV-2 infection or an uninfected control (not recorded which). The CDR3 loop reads CASSLFLEETQYF. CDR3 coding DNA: TGTGCCAGCAGCTTATTTCTAGAAGAGACCCAGTACTTC.